This TCR beta chain is drawn from a study of cytomegalovirus exposure and HLA in healthy donors. General study findings and limits: High specificity and sensitivity for cytomegalovirus status were reported for the classifier.

A note on this clone: Antigen specificity is unknown.

Primers for the PCR totalled 60 Vbeta and 13 Jbeta. Profiling relied on immunoSEQ multiplex PCR, and the TCRdb table lists in-frame clones only, not all of them. This table has 300,000 or so clones, approximately 84% appearing once. After removal of 4 bases from V and 2 bases from J, the junction contained 5 bases not matched to a gene. This CDR3 spans 15 amino acids. Per the germline V gene, CDR1 is SEHNR and CDR2 is FQNEAQ (reference sequence). The genes are TRBV7-9 and TRBJ2-3; TRBD1 agrees at 8 bases. Sequenced sample: PBMCs. This sequence originates from a woman between 40 and 55 years old in good health and CMV-seropositive. CDR3 loop: CASSYDRGHTDTQYF. CDR3 nucleotide sequence: TGTGCCAGCAGCTACGACAGGGGACACACAGATACGCAGTATTTT. Complete variable domain (other parts from reference TRBV7-9 and TRBJ2-3): DTGVSQNPRHKITKRGQNVTFRCDPISEHNRLYWYRQTLGQGPEFLTYFQNEAQLEKSRLLSDRFSAERPKGSFSTLEIQRTEQGDSAMYLCASSYDRGHTDTQYFGPGTRLTVL.